The 26 T cell receptor beta chains reported below all come from one sample, sequenced in a study of neurological immune-mediated disorders. TCRdb fed the 5' RACE reads into MiXCR, producing one record per CDR3 protein. The sample has roughly 66,000 distinct CDR3 sequences; roughly 4.4% are singletons. Material for sequencing was PBMCs. The receptors stem from a woman between 70 and 85 years old with multiple sclerosis.

This clonotype was seen only a few times. V is TRBV7-9 and J is TRBJ2-7; D perhaps matches TRBD2 (5 bases). V was trimmed by 1 base and J by 3 bases, leaving 7 bases between them. There are 13 residues in the CDR3. CDR1 and CDR2 from the germline V gene are SEHNR and FQNEAQ (reference sequence). CDR3 nucleotide sequence: TGTGCCAGCAGCTTAGGTGAGGGCTACGAGCAGTACTTC. Translation gives CASSLGEGYEQYF.

This clonotype was counted between two and nine times. V is TRBV12-3 or TRBV12-4 and J is TRBJ2-1, with 13 bases matching TRBD2. The CDR3 spans 18 residues. J gave up 3 bases and V 6 bases, and 11 bases lay outside the gene matches. Here the CDR3 reads CASSPRLLAGGLYNEQFF. DNA for the CDR3: TGTGCCAGCAGCCCAAGGCTACTAGCGGGGGGGCTCTACAATGAGCAGTTCTTC.

This clonotype was seen at least ten times. The chain joins TRBV27 to TRBJ1-1; no clear D gene. The CDR3 loop spans 13 amino acids. The germline gives CDR1 MNHEY, CDR2 SMNVEV (reference sequence). V lost 6 bases and J lost 3, with 11 bases in between. CDR3 in DNA: TGTGCCAGCAGCCGTTTACAACACACTGAAGCTTTCTTT. It yields the protein CASSRLQHTEAFF.

Notes on this clonotype: At one of its ends the junction is not consistent with the germline gene, which may arise from a read error. The chain carries TRBV3-1 and TRBJ2-7; D not resolved. This CDR3 region has 12 residues. Germline assignment: CDR1 LGHDT and CDR2 YNNKEL (reference sequence). Here the CDR3 DNA reads TGTGACAGCAGCAAAGGCGTGAGCGAGCAGTACTTC. Its translation is CDSSKGVSEQYF.

This clonotype was counted a few times. The V call is TRBV25-1, the J call TRBJ2-7; D possibly uses TRBD1 or TRBD2 (5 bases each). Germline V gene data show CDR1 as MGHDK and CDR2 as SYGVNS. The CDR3 sequence is 14 residues long. Trimming pared 6 bases from V and 7 bases from J, leaving 19 bases between. CDR3 sequence (DNA): TGTGCCAGCAGCCACCCTGGGGGAAATCAAGAGCAGTACTTC. As protein: CASSHPGGNQEQYF.

This clonotype was observed a few times. The rearrangement uses TRBV7-2 and TRBJ2-7; 9 bases are a match to TRBD2. CDR3 size: 15 residues. The V gene end was trimmed by 1 base and the J gene end by 4 bases; junction bases not matched to a gene: 5. Per the germline V gene, CDR1 is SGHTA and CDR2 is FQGNSA. The CDR3, as DNA: TGTGCCAGCAGCTTAGAGCTAGCGGGGACATACGAGCAGTACTTC. This codes for CASSLELAGTYEQYF.

This clonotype was recorded at least ten times. The genes are TRBV5-1 and TRBJ1-4; D remains unclear. The germline gives CDR1 SGHRS, CDR2 YFSETQ. The CDR3 length is 14 residues. V was trimmed by 3 bases and J by 4 bases, leaving 10 bases between them. The CDR3 coding sequence is TGCGCCAGCAGCTACGGACCCAATAATGAAAAACTGTTTTTT. Its protein product is CASSYGPNNEKLFF.

This clonotype was seen ten or more times. The chain uses TRBV5-1 and TRBJ1-5; TRBD1 aligns across 8 bases. The CDR3 is 15 amino acids. J was trimmed by 6 bases and V by 0 bases; bases with no gene match: 5. Germline assignment: CDR1 SGHRS and CDR2 YFSETQ. The CDR3 region has the DNA TGCGCCAGCAGCTTGGACGGACAGGGAGGTCAGCCCCAGCATTTT. It translates to CASSLDGQGGQPQHF.

This clonotype was detected many times. V gene TRBV5-1 combines with J gene TRBJ1-4, with D possibly matching TRBD1 (6 bases). The CDR3 covers 16 residues. Germline V gene data show CDR1 as SGHRS and CDR2 as YFSETQ. V was shortened by 4 bases and J by 3 bases, with 16 bases between the two germline ends. The CDR3 coding sequence is TGCGCCAGCAGCCTCCCCTCGGGGACACCTAATGAAAAACTGTTTTTT. Amino acids: CASSLPSGTPNEKLFF. The variable domain in full, completed from reference TRBV5-1 and TRBJ1-4, reads KAGVTQTPRYLIKTRGQQVTLSCSPISGHRSVSWYQQTPGQGLQFLFEYFSETQRNKGNFPGRFSGRQFSNSRSEMNVSTLELGDSALYLCASSLPSGTPNEKLFFGSGTQLSVL.

This clonotype was seen many times. The chain employs TRBV4-3 and TRBJ1-2, with a possible D match to TRBD1 (5 bases). Germline values: CDR1 LGHNA, CDR2 YSLEER. The CDR3 loop spans 16 amino acids. Trimming shortened V by 3 bases and J by 2 bases, and 16 bases separated the two germline ends. For the CDR3, the DNA is TGCGCCAGCAGCCAGTTCCCGGGACGGCCAAACTATGGCTACACCTTC. It is translated as CASSQFPGRPNYGYTF.

Ten or more counts support this clonotype. Here the CDR3 reads CASSLGSNTGELFF. The CDR3 DNA reads as TGTGCCAGCAGCTTAGGATCGAACACCGGGGAGCTGTTTTTT. The V and J genes are TRBV7-9 and TRBJ2-2; no clear D. This CDR3 has 14 amino acids. Germline CDR1 SEHNR, CDR2 FQNEAQ (reference sequence). V dropped 1 base and J dropped 0 bases, with 3 bases sitting between them.

This clonotype was counted ten times or more. V gene TRBV6-5 combines with J gene TRBJ1-2; TRBD1 is a possible D gene (6 bases). V lost 4 bases and J 7 bases, leaving 16 bases between the germline ends. The CDR3 extends over 14 amino acids. Germline V CDR1 and CDR2: MNHEY, SVGAGI. CDR3 DNA sequence: TGTGCCAGCAGTTTCCACAGGGAAAGAGGTGGCTACACCTTC. Translating it yields CASSFHRERGGYTF.

This clonotype was found many times. The V call is TRBV12-3 or TRBV12-4, the J call TRBJ2-1, with 9 bases matching TRBD2. J gave up 3 bases and V 4 bases, and 7 bases lay outside the gene matches. The length of the CDR3 is 16 residues. The CDR3 here is CASSSSTSGVYNEQFF. The CDR3, as DNA: TGTGCCAGCAGTTCCTCGACTAGCGGAGTCTACAATGAGCAGTTCTTC.

In its sample, this clonotype was seen many times. The chain recombines TRBV7-2 with TRBJ2-7, with a tentative D call TRBD2 (5 bases). In germline, CDR1 is SGHTA, CDR2 FQGNSA. The V and J ends lost 5 bases and 5 bases respectively, with 19 bases between them. The CDR3 is made up of 15 amino acids. Written as DNA, the CDR3 is TGTGCCAGCAGCCCAAGCCCGGCGGGCAGCAACGAGCAGTACTTC. This encodes CASSPSPAGSNEQYF. The whole variable domain, remainder taken from reference TRBV7-2 and TRBJ2-7, is GAGVSQSPSNKVTEKGKDVELRCDPISGHTALYWYRQSLGQGLEFLIYFQGNSAPDKSGLPSDRFSAERTGGSVSTLTIQRTQQEDSAVYLCASSPSPAGSNEQYFGPGTRLTVT.

Relative to its sample, this clonotype is medium-sized. V is TRBV20-1 and J is TRBJ2-3; D is perhaps TRBD1 (6 bases). Trimming removed 5 bases at V and 7 bases at J, with 22 bases between. CDR1 is DFQATT, CDR2 SNEGSKA, per germline (reference sequence). This CDR3 spans 15 amino acids. The CDR3 here is CSASMGAPQGNTQYF. CDR3 DNA: TGCAGTGCTTCTATGGGGGCTCCTCAGGGGAATACGCAGTATTTT.

This clonotype was counted ten times or more. V is TRBV4-1 and J is TRBJ2-1; 9 bases line up with TRBD2. The ends lost 5 bases at V and 14 bases at J; junction bases unmatched: 4. CDR3 length: 11 amino acids. The germline CDR1 and CDR2 sequences are MGHRA and YSYEKL. The CDR3 loop is CASSDIAGEFF. The CDR3 DNA sequence: TGCGCCAGCAGCGATATAGCGGGAGAGTTCTTC.

This clonotype was counted many times. The chain carries TRBV7-2 and TRBJ2-1; no firm D call. CDR3 length: 14 residues. V shed 3 bases and J shed 4 bases, with 10 bases lying between them. Germline V lookup: CDR1 SGHTA, CDR2 FQGNSA. This CDR3 reads CASSFDVVYNEQFF. DNA for the CDR3: TGTGCCAGCAGCTTTGACGTGGTGTACAATGAGCAGTTCTTC.

This clonotype was seen at least ten times. The chain uses TRBV7-2 and TRBJ2-3; 11 nucleotides line up with TRBD2. Germline V lookup: CDR1 SGHTA, CDR2 FQGNSA. The CDR3 is made up of 16 amino acids. Germline trimming cut 5 bases from V and 0 bases from J; bases unmatched to any gene: 4. CDR3 DNA: TGTGCCAGCAGCCCGCGGACTAGCGGGAGCACAGATACGCAGTATTTT. Translated, it gives CASSPRTSGSTDTQYF. The variable domain in full, completed from reference TRBV7-2 and TRBJ2-3, reads GAGVSQSPSNKVTEKGKDVELRCDPISGHTALYWYRQSLGQGLEFLIYFQGNSAPDKSGLPSDRFSAERTGGSVSTLTIQRTQQEDSAVYLCASSPRTSGSTDTQYFGPGTRLTVL.

This clonotype appeared many times. The chain combines TRBV30 with TRBJ1-5; no firm D call. CDR1 is GTSNPN, CDR2 SVGIG, per germline (reference sequence). This CDR3 comprises 14 residues. V lost 1 base, J lost 3 bases, and 10 bases lay in between. The CDR3 protein is CAWSGRPTNQPQHF. CDR3 DNA sequence: TGTGCCTGGAGTGGGCGGCCTACCAATCAGCCCCAGCATTTT.

This clonotype has ten or more counts. This sequence joins TRBV29-1 and TRBJ2-2; maybe TRBD2 (6 bases). Germline values: CDR1 SQVTM, CDR2 ANQGSEA. The V end was cut by 4 bases, the J end by 6 bases, with 15 bases between. The CDR3 has 14 residues. DNA for the CDR3: TGCAGCGTTGTGGAGGGGATTTATTCCGGGGAGCTGTTTTTT. Amino acid sequence: CSVVEGIYSGELFF.

This clonotype was found many times. The chain has TRBV5-1 and TRBJ1-1; a possible D gene is TRBD1 (6 bases). The CDR3 is 15 amino acids. Germline CDR1 and CDR2: SGHRS and YFSETQ. The V end was cut by 4 bases, the J end by 0 bases, with 13 bases between. CDR3 region: CASSPWAGVNTEAFF. CDR3 coding DNA: TGCGCCAGCAGCCCCTGGGCAGGGGTGAACACTGAAGCTTTCTTT.

This clonotype was picked up many times. This chain links TRBV9 with TRBJ2-1; 10 nucleotides agree with TRBD2. The J segment lost 8 bases and the V segment lost 5 bases, leaving 10 bases of the junction unmatched. The CDR3 extends over 15 amino acids. Germline V gene data show CDR1 as SGDLS and CDR2 as YYNGEE. CDR3 bases: TGTGCCAGCAGTGCACTAGCGGGAATCGGTGATGAGCAGTTCTTC. This gives the protein CASSALAGIGDEQFF.

The sample holds a few counts of this clonotype. CDR3 protein: CSARVRGTEDTQYF. The CDR3 region has the DNA TGCAGTGCTAGGGTCAGGGGGACAGAAGATACGCAGTATTTT. The chain uses TRBV20-1 and TRBJ2-3, with 7 bases identical to TRBD1. Per germline, CDR1 DFQATT and CDR2 SNEGSKA (reference sequence). This CDR3 has 14 amino acids. With 3 bases clipped from V and 5 bases from J, the junction kept 8 bases outside the gene matches.

This clonotype showed up many times. The chain carries TRBV12-3 or TRBV12-4 and TRBJ1-3; D gene unclear. V dropped 5 bases and J dropped 0 bases, with 5 bases sitting between them. The CDR3 sequence is 13 residues long. CDR3 sequence: CASSKTSGNTIYF. CDR3 sequence (DNA): TGTGCCAGCAGTAAAACCTCTGGAAACACCATATATTTT.

This clonotype was observed at least ten times. V gene TRBV7-6 combines with J gene TRBJ2-1; TRBD2 might be the D (5 bases). The CDR3 consists of 18 residues. Germline V CDR1 and CDR2: SGHVS, FNYEAQ. The V end lost 1 base, the J end lost 0 bases, and 16 bases lay between the germline ends. The CDR3 sequence: CASSLEAAPASSYNEQFF. The CDR3 region has the DNA TGTGCCAGCAGCTTAGAAGCGGCCCCAGCAAGCTCCTACAATGAGCAGTTCTTC.

This clonotype was recorded many times. The chain is built from TRBV7-2 and TRBJ2-7, with a possible D match to TRBD2 (6 bases). This CDR3 has 15 amino acids. CDR1 and CDR2 (germline): SGHTA, FQGNSA. The V end was cut by 1 base, the J end by 1 base, with 11 bases between. In nucleotides, the CDR3 is TGTGCCAGCAGCTTAGGTGGGACTGGATCCTACGAGCAGTACTTC. Translated, it gives CASSLGGTGSYEQYF.